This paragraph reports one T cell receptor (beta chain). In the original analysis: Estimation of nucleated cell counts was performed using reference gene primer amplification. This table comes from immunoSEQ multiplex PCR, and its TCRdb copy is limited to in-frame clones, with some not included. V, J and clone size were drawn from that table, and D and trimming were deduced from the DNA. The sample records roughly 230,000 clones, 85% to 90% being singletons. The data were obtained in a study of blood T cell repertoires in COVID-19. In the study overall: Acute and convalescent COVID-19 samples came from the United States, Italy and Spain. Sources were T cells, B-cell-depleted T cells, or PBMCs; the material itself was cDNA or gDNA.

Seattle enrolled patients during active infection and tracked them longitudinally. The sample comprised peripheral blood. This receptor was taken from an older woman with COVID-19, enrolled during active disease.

The CDR3 DNA reads as TGTGCCAGCAGGGACAGGGGCAATCAGCCCCAGCATTTT. Protein product: CASRDRGNQPQHF. The chain employs TRBV2 and TRBJ1-5; 8 positions match TRBD1. Looked up from germline, CDR1 is SNHLY and CDR2 is FYNNEI. The CDR3 sequence is 13 residues long. V shed 6 bases, J shed 2 bases, and the junction held 0 bases outside the gene matches.